This is a list of T cell receptor beta chains from one sample in a study of T cells in Graves' hyperthyroidism and ophthalmopathy. TCRdb reprocessed the multiplex PCR reads via MiXCR and lists one record per CDR3 protein. Of about half a million distinct CDR3 sequences listed, less than 25% are singletons. Sequences were obtained from blood. All receptors derive from a young woman with Graves' ophthalmopathy. Both conserved end residues are part of each CDR3. A D gene is named only where the DNA matches it firmly. For some rows the clone size is stated as once, few or many, or as a class when expanded; others skip it.

clone_size | j_call | v_call | d_call | cdr3_aa | cdr3_nt
few | TRBJ1-1 | TRBV10-3 | NA | CAISESGGTTEAFF | TGTGCCATCAGTGAGTCTGGCGGGACCACTGAAGCTTTCTTT
many | TRBJ1-5 | TRBV12-3/TRBV12-4 | TRBD1 | CASSFGTGSSQPQHF | TGTGCCAGCAGTTTCGGGACAGGGTCAAGCCAGCCCCAGCATTTT
NA | TRBJ2-7 | TRBV6-1 | TRBD1 | CASNLRAGGGNEQYF | TGTGCCAGCAACCTCAGGGCAGGGGGTGGAAACGAGCAGTACTTC
NA | TRBJ2-7 | TRBV6-1 | NA | CASSEMTSTDEQYF | TGTGCCAGCAGTGAAATGACTAGTACGGACGAGCAGTACTTC
many | TRBJ2-7 | TRBV6-5 | NA | CASSYSSRTEEYF | TGTGCCAGCAGTTACTCGTCCAGGACAGAGGAGTACTTC
few | TRBJ1-1 | TRBV12-3/TRBV12-4 | NA | CASSSSDFSGAFF | TGTGCCAGCAGTTCATCGGACTTCTCCGGGGCTTTCTTT
many | TRBJ1-2 | TRBV6-1 | NA | CASRGTDLYGYTF | TGTGCCAGCAGGGGGACGGACCTTTATGGCTACACCTTC
many | TRBJ1-5 | TRBV12-3/TRBV12-4 | NA | CASSPTHDETYGNQPQHF | TGTGCCAGCAGTCCTACCCATGACGAGACGTATGGCAATCAGCCCCAGCATTTT
few | TRBJ2-7 | TRBV12-3/TRBV12-4 | TRBD1 | CASSSDRAYYEQYF | TGTGCCAGCAGTTCCGACAGGGCCTACTACGAGCAGTACTTC
NA | TRBJ2-7 | TRBV25-1 | TRBD2 | CASKLRGLAGVRYEQYF | TGTGCCAGCAAGCTACGGGGACTAGCGGGAGTAAGGTACGAGCAGTACTTC
NA | TRBJ2-5 | TRBV20-1 | TRBD2 | CSAAGTSGRETQYF | TGCAGTGCTGCAGGGACTAGCGGGAGAGAGACCCAGTACTTC
many | TRBJ2-7 | TRBV20-1 | NA | CSASDVYEQYF | TGCAGTGCTAGCGACGTCTACGAGCAGTACTTC
many | TRBJ2-2 | TRBV5-1 | NA | CASSLIGTGELFF | TGTGCCAGCAGCTTAATCGGGACCGGGGAGCTGTTTTTT
NA | TRBJ1-5 | TRBV18 | TRBD1 | CASSPPGTGSNQPQHF | TGTGCCAGCTCACCTCCCGGGACAGGCTCCAATCAGCCCCAGCATTTT
NA | TRBJ2-5 | TRBV28 | TRBD1 | CASSVLGQKETQYF | TGTGCCAGCAGCGTCCTGGGACAGAAAGAGACCCAGTACTTC
NA | TRBJ1-5 | TRBV12-3/TRBV12-4 | TRBD1 | CASRATGDPSQPQHF | TGTGCCAGCAGAGCAACAGGGGACCCATCCCAGCCCCAGCATTTT
few | TRBJ2-5 | TRBV20-1 | TRBD2 | CSGSDFSGRAETQYF | TGCAGTGGTTCCGACTTTAGCGGGAGGGCCGAGACCCAGTACTTC
NA | TRBJ2-7 | TRBV28 | NA | CASSLDHRRPRKKQYF | TGTGCCAGCAGTTTAGACCATCGACGGCCTCGCAAGAAGCAGTACTTC
NA | TRBJ2-5 | TRBV12-3/TRBV12-4 | TRBD1 | CASSLLRTGGLETQYF | TGTGCCAGCAGTTTATTGAGGACAGGGGGCTTAGAGACCCAGTACTTC
NA | TRBJ1-5 | TRBV9 | NA | CASSVDPAQPQHF | TGTGCCAGCAGCGTAGATCCGGCTCAGCCCCAGCATTTT
many | TRBJ1-5 | TRBV12-3/TRBV12-4 | NA | CASSPTRESNQPQHF | TGTGCCAGCAGTCCAACCAGGGAGAGCAATCAGCCCCAGCATTTT
few | TRBJ2-2 | TRBV18 | NA | CASSVYGGELFF | TGTGCCAGCTCCGTGTATGGCGGGGAGCTGTTTTTT
NA | TRBJ1-5 | TRBV30 | NA | CAWSGDRDQPQHF | TGTGCCTGGAGTGGAGACAGAGATCAGCCCCAGCATTTT
many | TRBJ2-7 | TRBV20-1 | NA | CSAQGRTEQYF | TGCAGTGCACAGGGACGGACGGAGCAGTACTTC
NA | TRBJ2-5 | TRBV11-2 | NA | CASSLGDQYF | TGTGCCAGCAGCTTAGGGGACCAGTACTTC
NA | TRBJ1-1 | TRBV20-1 | TRBD1 | CSAHGQGTEAFF | TGCAGTGCCCACGGACAGGGCACTGAAGCTTTCTTT
NA | TRBJ1-5 | TRBV2 | NA | CTSKGSRGGQPQHF | TGTACCAGCAAGGGCAGTCGAGGGGGTCAGCCCCAGCATTTT
many | TRBJ1-5 | TRBV28 | NA | CASSLLYPSGKAQPQHF | TGTGCCAGCAGTTTATTGTATCCATCGGGGAAAGCCCAGCCCCAGCATTTT
many | TRBJ1-1 | TRBV27 | NA | CASSPDIVSSEAFF | TGTGCCAGCAGCCCGGACATCGTATCTTCTGAAGCTTTCTTT
few | TRBJ1-2 | TRBV12-3/TRBV12-4 | TRBD1 | CASSSQGLGGYTF | TGTGCCAGCAGTTCACAGGGGTTAGGTGGCTACACCTTC